This entry lists 17 T cell receptor beta chains sequenced from one sample in a study of T-cell memory formation after mild COVID-19. One entry per CDR3 protein, called by TCRdb with MiXCR from the 5' RACE reads. The sample holds a few hundred thousand distinct CDR3 sequences, under 25% seen once. Sequencing input: PBMCs or a T cell subset sorted from them (not recorded which). The receptors originated from an adult woman who had mild COVID-19 (a few samples of this study predate the infection). Cell type and time point are not known.

In this sample, this clonotype turned up many times. V is TRBV5-5 and J is TRBJ2-7; possibly TRBD1 for D (6 bases). In germline, CDR1 is SGHKS, CDR2 YYEKEE (reference sequence). The CDR3 covers 15 residues. V dropped 5 bases and J dropped 2 bases, with 17 bases sitting between them. The CDR3 sequence: CASSTQGVSTYEQYF. CDR3 in DNA: TGTGCCAGCAGTACACAGGGAGTATCAACCTACGAGCAGTACTTC.

This chain links TRBV27 with TRBJ1-2; 7 positions match TRBD1. The germline V gene has CDR1 MNHEY and CDR2 SMNVEV (reference sequence). CDR3 length: 16 residues. V dropped 1 base and J dropped 8; count of bases not matched to a gene: 13. CDR3 DNA sequence: TGTGCCAGCAGTTTATACGCAGGGGGTACTGTTGGGGGCTACACCTTC. Protein product: CASSLYAGGTVGGYTF.

This clonotype was counted between two and nine times. The gene calls are TRBV20-1 and TRBJ1-1, with D possibly matching TRBD1 (6 bases). Trimming took off 0 bases at V and 4 bases at J, with 9 bases between the two ends. The germline V gene has CDR1 DFQATT and CDR2 SNEGSKA (reference sequence). This CDR3 has 13 residues. DNA for the CDR3: TGCAGTGCTAGAGACCCGACAGGCACTGAAGCTTTCTTT. This translates into CSARDPTGTEAFF.

The chain couples TRBV24-1 to TRBJ2-1, with D perhaps TRBD2 (6 bases). Trimming shortened V by 2 bases and J by 2 bases, and 12 bases separated the two germline ends. CDR3 size: 16 residues. Germline V gene data show CDR1 as KGHDR and CDR2 as SFDVKD. The CDR3 DNA reads TGTGCCACCAGTGATTCGACTAGGTTTCCCTACAATGAGCAGTTCTTC. This codes for CATSDSTRFPYNEQFF.

The chain combines TRBV4-1 with TRBJ2-1; D assignment may be TRBD1 or TRBD2 (6 bases each). Germline assignment: CDR1 MGHRA and CDR2 YSYEKL. The CDR3 is 15 residues long. Trimming left V 1 base short and J 4 bases short, with 11 bases between. Written as DNA, the CDR3 is TGCGCCAGCAGCCAAGGGGGGGCCCTTTACAATGAGCAGTTCTTC. This codes for CASSQGGALYNEQFF.

The sample holds a few counts of this clonotype. The rearrangement joins TRBV7-9 to TRBJ2-1; TRBD2 is a possible D gene (6 bases). The CDR3 is 16 residues long. CDR1 and CDR2 (germline): SEHNR, FQNEAQ (reference sequence). Trimming cost V 5 bases and J 0 bases, with 14 bases left between them. The CDR3 nucleotides read TGTGCCAGCAGCCCCGGTGCGGGGTTCTCCTACAATGAGCAGTTCTTC. This sequence encodes CASSPGAGFSYNEQFF.

This clonotype was detected a few times. V usage is TRBV7-8 and J usage is TRBJ2-7; TRBD1 matches at 10 bases. This CDR3 has 16 amino acids. Trimming removed 3 bases from V and 5 bases from J; junction bases left unmatched: 10. Germline V gene lookup returns CDR1 SGHVS and CDR2 FQNEAQ. The CDR3 DNA reads TGTGCCAGCAGCTTTAGCCCCGGACAGGGGGTTCACGAGCAGTACTTC. Its protein product is CASSFSPGQGVHEQYF.

This clonotype was recorded a few times. V usage is TRBV4-1 and J usage is TRBJ2-1; 8 nucleotides align to TRBD1. Germline CDR1 reads MGHRA; CDR2 reads YSYEKL. There are 18 residues in the CDR3. The V gene end was trimmed by 4 bases and the J gene end by 7 bases; junction bases not matched to a gene: 18. CDR3 sequence reads: CASSPLTTDWTGLNEQFF. CDR3 nucleotide sequence: TGCGCCAGCAGCCCGTTAACGACGGATTGGACAGGGCTAAATGAGCAGTTCTTC.

The chain is built from TRBV7-9 and TRBJ2-7; 7 bases line up with TRBD1. CDR3 length: 15 residues. V shed 5 bases and J 3 bases; nucleotides not matched to a gene: 10. CDR1 is SEHNR, CDR2 FQNEAQ, per germline (reference sequence). The CDR3 coding sequence is TGTGCCAGCAGCCAAATACAGGGGAGAGGCTACGAGCAGTACTTC. It specifies CASSQIQGRGYEQYF.

The rearrangement uses TRBV5-1 and TRBJ2-7, with D uncertain. Trimming took 0 bases from V and 6 from J, leaving 7 bases between them. The CDR3 runs to 12 residues. Germline CDR1 is SGHRS and CDR2 is YFSETQ. Written as DNA, the CDR3 is TGCGCCAGCAGCTTGGTATTAACCGAGCAGTACTTC. As protein: CASSLVLTEQYF.

This clonotype was detected many times. The chain links TRBV14 to TRBJ2-7, with D tentatively TRBD1 (6 bases). Germline CDR1 is SGHDN and CDR2 is FVKESK. The V end was cut by 2 bases, the J end by 3 bases, with 11 bases between. This CDR3 contains 14 residues. The CDR3, as DNA: TGTGCCAGCAGCCAACAAACCAGGGGCTACGAGCAGTACTTC. Translated: CASSQQTRGYEQYF. The variable domain in full, completed from reference TRBV14 and TRBJ2-7, reads EAGVTQFPSHSVIEKGQTVTLRCDPISGHDNLYWYRRVMGKEIKFLLHFVKESKQDESGMPNNRFLAERTGGTYSTLKVQPAELEDSGVYFCASSQQTRGYEQYFGPGTRLTVT.

This clonotype was seen a single time. The chain uses TRBV5-1 and TRBJ2-1, with D perhaps TRBD2 (5 bases). V lost 0 bases and J lost 6, with 13 bases in between. Germline V CDR1 and CDR2: SGHRS, YFSETQ. The CDR3 loop spans 15 amino acids. The CDR3 is CASSLAVLASNEQFF. CDR3 nucleotide sequence: TGCGCCAGCAGCTTGGCCGTTCTAGCAAGCAATGAGCAGTTCTTC.

The chain is built from TRBV5-4 and TRBJ2-1; 8 bases line up with TRBD2. CDR3 length: 14 residues. The V and J ends lost 7 bases and 12 bases, in that order; junction bases with no gene match: 15. The germline CDR1 and CDR2 sequences are SGHNT and YYREEE (reference sequence). The CDR3 DNA reads as TGTGCCAGCGGGGCAGGTCCCATAGCGGGATTGCAGTTCTTC. The encoded protein is CASGAGPIAGLQFF. The variable domain in full, completed from reference TRBV5-4 and TRBJ2-1, reads ETGVTQSPTHLIKTRGQQVTLRCSSQSGHNTVSWYQQALGQGPQFIFQYYREEENGRGNFPPRFSGLQFPNYSSELNVNALELDDSALYLCASGAGPIAGLQFFGPGTRLTVL.

The CDR3 loop reads CSALTGRDQPQHF. The CDR3 DNA is TGCAGTGCTCTGACAGGGAGGGATCAGCCCCAGCATTTT. The chain combines TRBV20-1 with TRBJ1-5; 7 bases map to TRBD1. The V gene end was trimmed by 5 bases and the J gene end by 5 bases; junction bases not matched to a gene: 6. Germline V CDR1 and CDR2: DFQATT, SNEGSKA (reference sequence). This CDR3 contains 13 residues.

This clonotype was observed a few times. The rearrangement links TRBV5-1 to TRBJ2-7, with D possibly being TRBD1 (6 bases). Germline values: CDR1 SGHRS, CDR2 YFSETQ. Trimming stripped 0 bases from V and 0 bases from J, with 13 bases between. There are 16 residues in the CDR3. The CDR3 protein is CASSLEAGASSYEQYF. CDR3 DNA: TGCGCCAGCAGCTTGGAGGCAGGGGCTAGCTCCTACGAGCAGTACTTC.

This clonotype was counted many times. The chain recombines TRBV7-8 with TRBJ2-3; weak D call: TRBD2 (6 bases). There are 15 residues in the CDR3. Germline lookup yields CDR1 SGHVS and CDR2 FQNEAQ. The germline V and J ends were trimmed by 5 bases and 6 bases, with 18 bases remaining between them. Here the CDR3 reads CASSHSGSTGDTQYF. The CDR3 nucleotides read TGTGCCAGCAGCCATAGCGGCTCAACGGGGGATACGCAGTATTTT.

The genes are TRBV3-1 and TRBJ2-7, with D possibly being TRBD1 (6 bases). This CDR3 is built from 14 residues. In germline, CDR1 is LGHDT, CDR2 YNNKEL (reference sequence). The V end lost 4 bases, the J end lost 4 bases, and 14 bases lay between the germline ends. CDR3 loop: CASSLRSGVYEQYF. DNA for the CDR3: TGTGCCAGCAGCCTCAGGTCAGGGGTTTACGAGCAGTACTTC.